This is a list of T cell receptor beta chains from one sample in a study of metastatic and nonmetastatic thyroid tumors. TCRdb re-called the PCR reads through MiXCR. In the table there are roughly 10,000 clones, over 30% of which are singletons. Sequencing used tumor tissue. The receptors here all came from a female donor with papillary thyroid cancer or a benign thyroid nodule (not recorded which). Some clones in this sample may be carry-over from other donors' samples. The CDR3 runs from the conserved cysteine through the conserved F or W. The order of the fields is V gene, clone size, D gene, J gene, CDR3 DNA, CDR3 protein. The D gene is left open where the match is weak. Only part of the rows carry a size: once, few, many, or a class if the clone is expanded.

TRBV28	.	.	TRBJ2-1	TGTGCCAGCAGTTTGAAGTGGACAGCCTACAATGAGCAGTTCTTC	CASSLKWTAYNEQFF
TRBV5-1	.	.	TRBJ2-5	TGCGCCAGCAGTCGGGACCAGGGGGAGACCCAGTACTTC	CASSRDQGETQYF
TRBV28	.	.	TRBJ1-5	TGTGCCAGCAGTCAACAGGTGGGTCAGCCCCAGCATTTT	CASSQQVGQPQHF
TRBV6-2/TRBV6-3	few	.	TRBJ1-4	TGTGCCAGCAGTCGAGAAAAACTGTTTTTT	CASSREKLFF
TRBV6-1	few	.	TRBJ1-2	TGTGCCAGCGGTCGCACATCTGCCTATGGCTACACCTTC	CASGRTSAYGYTF
TRBV12-3/TRBV12-4	.	TRBD2	TRBJ2-1	TGTGCCAGCGGGGCGGGAGGTTACAATGAGCAGTTCTTC	CASGAGGYNEQFF
TRBV20-1	.	TRBD2	TRBJ2-1	TGCAGTGCAAGAGCGGGGCCCTCCGGCAATGAGCAGTTCTTC	CSARAGPSGNEQFF
TRBV18	.	.	TRBJ1-1	TGTGCCAGCTCACCACCGGCAGGCAGAGACACTGAAGCTTTCTTT	CASSPPAGRDTEAFF
TRBV7-3	.	.	TRBJ2-6	TGTGCCAGCAGCCTCGGGACACCCCAAAGCTCTGGGGCCAACGTCCTGACTTTC	CASSLGTPQSSGANVLTF
TRBV28	.	TRBD2	TRBJ2-7	TGTGCCAGCAGTTTTGGGGGGCGCGGACTAGCGGGAGTTGTAACCTACGAGCAGTACTTC	CASSFGGRGLAGVVTYEQYF
TRBV28	.	.	TRBJ1-5	TGTGCCAGCAGTTTGTATATAGTAGGGCAGCCCCAGCATTTT	CASSLYIVGQPQHF
TRBV6-2/TRBV6-3	few	.	TRBJ2-1	TGTGCCAGCACTCCCATTACAGGGAGGGTTCTACATGAGCAGTTCTTC	CASTPITGRVLHEQFF
TRBV6-2/TRBV6-3	few	.	TRBJ2-7	TGTGCCAGCAGTTACGTGGGGGAAGGGGGCGAGCAGTACTTC	CASSYVGEGGEQYF
TRBV11-2	few	.	TRBJ1-2	TGTGCCAGCAGCTCGCTCACATTTAGGGGCAGTCTGACTGGCTACACCTTC	CASSSLTFRGSLTGYTF
TRBV12-3/TRBV12-4	few	.	TRBJ1-1	TGTGCCAGCAGCCTTCTGTCTATAATTAACACTGAAGCTTTCTTT	CASSLLSIINTEAFF
TRBV20-1	.	TRBD2	TRBJ2-3	TGCAGTGCTCAACTCCCCGGGACTAGCGGGCCTAGCACAGATACGCAGTATTTT	CSAQLPGTSGPSTDTQYF
TRBV6-1	.	TRBD2	TRBJ2-3	TGTGCCAGCAGTCTAGCGGGGGGGCCCGCAGATACGCAGTATTTT	CASSLAGGPADTQYF
TRBV7-9	.	.	TRBJ2-7	TGTGCCAGCAGCCCACCCTGGGGAGCCTACGAGCAGTACTTC	CASSPPWGAYEQYF
TRBV10-3	few	TRBD1	TRBJ2-7	TGTGCCATCAGCACCACAGGGGGCGAGGGATCGGGCGAGCAGTACTTC	CAISTTGGEGSGEQYF
TRBV12-5	.	TRBD1	TRBJ2-7	TGTGCTAGTGGTTTGTCTCGGGACAGGGGGTACGAGCAGTACTTC	CASGLSRDRGYEQYF
TRBV6-1	.	.	TRBJ2-6	TGTGCCAGCACCCCTTTCGGGGCCTCTGGGGCCAACGTCCTGACTTTC	CASTPFGASGANVLTF
TRBV24-1	.	TRBD1	TRBJ2-5	TGTGCCACCACCATTGACAGGGGGCAAGAGACCCAGTACTTC	CATTIDRGQETQYF
TRBV6-1	.	TRBD2	TRBJ2-5	TGTGCCAGCAGTGAACTAGCGGGAGAGGGAGAGACCCAGTACTTC	CASSELAGEGETQYF
TRBV5-1	.	TRBD1	TRBJ2-7	TGCGCCAGCAGCTTACTGGGACAGGGGGCCTACGAGCAGTACTTC	CASSLLGQGAYEQYF
TRBV6-1	few	.	TRBJ1-2	TGTGCCAGCCCCGACGGATATGGCTACACCTTC	CASPDGYGYTF
TRBV11-3	.	.	TRBJ2-1	TGTGCCAGCAGCAAGGCAGGGCCAAACAATGAGCAGTTCTTC	CASSKAGPNNEQFF
TRBV28	few	TRBD1	TRBJ1-2	TGTGCCATCCCCGTGGGACAGGGTGCCAGTGGGTATGGCTACACCTTC	CAIPVGQGASGYGYTF
TRBV20-1	.	.	TRBJ2-5	TGCAGTGCTAGAGGGTCAGGGGAGACCCAGTACTTC	CSARGSGETQYF
TRBV4-3	.	TRBD2	TRBJ2-7	TGCGCCAGCAGCCAAATCACTAGCGGGAGGGCCTACGAGCAGTACTTC	CASSQITSGRAYEQYF